This TCR beta chain was sequenced during a study of OX40 agonist ivuxolimab in advanced cancers. Study as a whole: Ivuxolimab doses were 0.01, 0.1, 0.3, 1.5, 3 or 10 mg/kg every 2 weeks.

Sequenced by immunoSEQ multiplex PCR; TCRdb stores in-frame clones only, minus some. The repertoire has just over 15,000 clones, around 65% of them found once; the top ten carry 8.4%. This CDR3 has 14 amino acids. Germline-derived CDR1 and CDR2 are MDHEN and SYDVKM. V was clipped by 7 bases and J by 0 bases, with 11 bases between them. The TCR originated in an adult with an advanced solid tumor such as melanoma, head and neck, liver or kidney cancer. The chain employs TRBV28 and TRBJ2-3, with TRBD1 as a possible D gene (5 bases). The sequencing here drew on CD4+ or CD8+ T cells sorted from blood, taken in a trial of the OX40 agonist ivuxolimab. The CDR3 DNA sequence: TGTGCCAGCACTGCGACAGCTAGCACAGATACGCAGTATTTT. Its protein product is CASTATASTDTQYF.